Listed below are T cell receptor beta chains from one sample, sequenced in a study of T cells expressing NK-cell markers. After re-calling the 5' RACE reads, TCRdb lists one entry per CDR3 protein, DNA absent. The listing contains 300,000 to 450,000 distinct CDR3 sequences. The specimen was blood T cells: a sorted CD56 or NKG2C T cell subset, CD4+ or CD8+ T cells, or bulk PBMC T cells (not recorded which). The receptors were gathered from a man between 18 and 69 years old in good health. Both conserved end residues are part of each CDR3. Clone sizes are given selectively: once, few, many, or a class where the clone is expanded.

size: NA; J: TRBJ2-7; V: TRBV7-9; CDR3: CASSHGTGSLAQYF
size: NA; J: TRBJ2-1; V: TRBV7-9; CDR3: CASSLASGAYNEQFF
size: NA; J: TRBJ2-5; V: TRBV10-3; CDR3: CAISERGGQKGETQYF
size: NA; J: TRBJ2-1; V: TRBV6-1; CDR3: CASSESRTYNEQFF
size: NA; J: TRBJ1-2; V: TRBV4-1; CDR3: CASSQVENRGGYTF
size: NA; J: TRBJ2-3; V: TRBV9; CDR3: CASSVLAQSTDTQYF
size: NA; J: TRBJ2-2; V: TRBV11-2; CDR3: CASSLGAGRNTGELFF
size: NA; J: TRBJ1-1; V: TRBV3-1; CDR3: CASSPRYGGTEAFF
size: NA; J: TRBJ2-3; V: TRBV10-3; CDR3: CAISESGDEGADTQYF
size: NA; J: TRBJ2-3; V: TRBV11-3; CDR3: CASSNNAGSTDTQYF
size: NA; J: TRBJ2-7; V: TRBV2; CDR3: CASQAGLAYGSEQYF
size: NA; J: TRBJ1-1; V: TRBV5-1; CDR3: CASSLTDNTEAFF
size: NA; J: TRBJ1-2; V: TRBV7-3; CDR3: CASSLTRADYGYTF
size: medium-sized; J: TRBJ2-2; V: TRBV11-1; CDR3: CASSPVAGNTGELFF
size: NA; J: TRBJ2-7; V: TRBV27; CDR3: CASSLVGRSEQYF
size: NA; J: TRBJ2-1; V: TRBV12-5; CDR3: CASGTVLGSRVNEQFF
size: NA; J: TRBJ2-3; V: TRBV5-1; CDR3: CASSYRGEDTQYF
size: NA; J: TRBJ2-3; V: TRBV12-3/TRBV12-4; CDR3: CASSRGGAGADTQYF
size: NA; J: TRBJ2-4; V: TRBV5-3; CDR3: CANPGGVGLLAKNIQYF
size: NA; J: TRBJ2-6; V: TRBV20-1; CDR3: CSAPQGYAGANVLTF
size: NA; J: TRBJ1-2; V: TRBV7-2; CDR3: CASSSPAGDGYTF
size: NA; J: TRBJ2-2; V: TRBV6-2/TRBV6-3; CDR3: CATQYLRATTDSRYTGELFF
size: NA; J: TRBJ2-7; V: TRBV7-6; CDR3: CASSSHSVGYYAYEQYF
size: NA; J: TRBJ1-1; V: TRBV19; CDR3: CASSDQSGFEAFF
size: NA; J: TRBJ2-7; V: TRBV6-2/TRBV6-3; CDR3: CASKISASYEQYF
size: NA; J: TRBJ2-2; V: TRBV7-2; CDR3: CASSLAVRGAGGELFF